This T cell receptor (beta chain) was identified during a study of cytomegalovirus exposure and HLA in healthy donors. Findings of the study overall: In an earlier analysis, about 87% or about 30%: the productive usage of most TCR beta V segments. A likely sequencing artifact accounted for one observed cluster of highly shared sequence variants. TCR sequences were mostly rare, though some public TCRs occurred in many donors. Presence/absence analysis assumed near-uniform sequencing depth across donors.

PCR employed 60 Vbeta and 13 Jbeta primers. TCRdb keeps only in-frame clones here, not all; method: immunoSEQ multiplex PCR. The repertoire includes around 120,000 clones, roughly 80% of them detected once, and more than 7% sits in the top ten. For this clone: Its antigen is unidentified.

Specimen: PBMCs. This sequence was found in a female donor in good health and CMV-seropositive.

DNA of the CDR3: TGTGCCAGCAGCGCCAGGACAGTTGGTGTAGTGCAGTTCTTC. Translated, it gives CASSARTVGVVQFF. This chain connects TRBV7-9 to TRBJ2-1; D might be TRBD1 (6 bases). The CDR3 has 14 amino acids. Per germline, CDR1 SEHNR and CDR2 FQNEAQ (reference sequence). V lost 5 bases to trimming and J lost 12 bases, with 20 bases between them. Complete variable domain (other parts from reference TRBV7-9 and TRBJ2-1): DTGVSQNPRHKITKRGQNVTFRCDPISEHNRLYWYRQTLGQGPEFLTYFQNEAQLEKSRLLSDRFSAERPKGSFSTLEIQRTEQGDSAMYLCASSARTVGVVQFFGPGTRLTVL.